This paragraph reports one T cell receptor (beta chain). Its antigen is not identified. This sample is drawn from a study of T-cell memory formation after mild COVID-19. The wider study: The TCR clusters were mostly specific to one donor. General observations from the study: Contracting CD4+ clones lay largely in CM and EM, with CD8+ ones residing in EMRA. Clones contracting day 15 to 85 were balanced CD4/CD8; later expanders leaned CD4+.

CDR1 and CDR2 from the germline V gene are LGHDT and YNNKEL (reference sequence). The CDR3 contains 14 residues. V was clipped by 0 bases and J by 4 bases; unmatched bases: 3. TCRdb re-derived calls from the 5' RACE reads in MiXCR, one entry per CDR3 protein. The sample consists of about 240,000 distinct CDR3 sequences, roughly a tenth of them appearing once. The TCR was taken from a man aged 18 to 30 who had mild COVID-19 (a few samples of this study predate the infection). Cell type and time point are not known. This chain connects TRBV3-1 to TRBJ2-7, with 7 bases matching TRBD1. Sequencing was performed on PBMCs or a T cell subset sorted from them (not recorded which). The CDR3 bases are TGTGCCAGCAGCCAAGAAGGGGGCAGTTACGAGCAGTACTTC. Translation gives CASSQEGGSYEQYF.